These T cell receptor beta chains were read from a single sample in a study of blood T cell repertoires in COVID-19. Here immunoSEQ multiplex PCR was the method, and the copy in TCRdb shows in-frame clones only, minus some. The profile covers over 40,000 clones, with around 92% appearing a single time and approximately 12% taken by the ten largest. Sequenced sample: peripheral blood. These TCRs come from a human donor in a cohort sampled during active COVID-19. Both conserved end residues are part of each CDR3. The D gene is left open where the match is weak. Some rows have no size entry. The others give once, few or many, or a class for an expanded clone.

clone_size	j_call	v_call	d_call	cdr3_nt	cdr3_aa
-	TRBJ1-1	TRBV6-6	-	TGTGCCAGCACCAAGGGAGGTAGGGACACTGAAGCTTTCTTT	CASTKGGRDTEAFF
-	TRBJ2-6	TRBV30	TRBD1	TGTGCCTTTGGCCCGGGACAGATTAGCTCTGGGGCCAACGTCCTGACTTTC	CAFGPGQISSGANVLTF
-	TRBJ2-1	TRBV9	TRBD2	TGTGCCAGTAATAGCGGGGGGGAAAATGAGCAGTTCTTC	CASNSGGENEQFF
once	TRBJ2-1	TRBV27	TRBD1	TGTGCCAGCAGTTTCACGACAGGGGGCAATGAGCAGTTCTTC	CASSFTTGGNEQFF
-	TRBJ2-5	TRBV5-1	-	TGCGCCAGCAGCTTGCATTCGGTAGAGACCCAGTACTTC	CASSLHSVETQYF
-	TRBJ1-2	TRBV4-1	TRBD1	TGCGCCAGCAGCCAAGTCCCAGGGGGCGGCGGCTACACCTTC	CASSQVPGGGGYTF
-	TRBJ2-1	TRBV5-4	-	TGTGCCAGCAGCCTTATTGACAGCCCCAATGAGCAGTTCTTC	CASSLIDSPNEQFF
once	TRBJ2-5	TRBV29-1	-	TGCAGCGTTGAACCATGGGGCGCAGAGACCCAGTACTTC	CSVEPWGAETQYF
-	TRBJ1-5	TRBV2	TRBD1	TGTGCCAGCATACTCGACAGGGGCAATCAGCCCCAGCATTTT	CASILDRGNQPQHF
-	TRBJ2-7	TRBV7-9	-	TGTGCCAGCAGCCAATATAGGACAGTCTCCTACGAGCAGTACTTC	CASSQYRTVSYEQYF
-	TRBJ2-5	TRBV27	-	TGTGCCAGCAGAAGGTCGACGCTTTTGAGCGTCCAAGAGACCCAGTACTTC	CASRRSTLLSVQETQYF
-	TRBJ1-2	TRBV10-3	-	TGTGCCATCAGTGATCAGGGAACCAACTATGGCTACACCTTC	CAISDQGTNYGYTF
few	TRBJ1-2	TRBV3-1/TRBV3-2	-	TGTGCCAGCAGCCAGAGGAGCTATGGCTACACCTTC	CASSQRSYGYTF
-	TRBJ1-2	TRBV6-5	-	TGTGCCGGCACGGTCGGACAGAATCAAGGGGGCTACACCTTC	CAGTVGQNQGGYTF
-	TRBJ2-2	TRBV2	TRBD1	TGTGCCAGCACCGGCTTAGACAGGGGGGTCACCGGGGAGCTGTTTTTT	CASTGLDRGVTGELFF
-	TRBJ2-7	TRBV18	-	TGTGCCAGCTCAGCCGGGACAATGAGGGTTGAGCAGTACTTC	CASSAGTMRVEQYF
-	TRBJ2-3	TRBV5-4	TRBD2	TGTGCCAGCAGCTTGGAGCCTAGCGGGAGATCAGATACGCAGTATTTT	CASSLEPSGRSDTQYF
-	TRBJ2-5	TRBV7-2	TRBD1	TGTGCCAGCAGCTACAGGGGTGAGACCCAGTACTTC	CASSYRGETQYF
-	TRBJ1-4	TRBV30	TRBD1	TGTGCCTGGAAGGGACAGGAATGGGAAAAACTGTTTTTT	CAWKGQEWEKLFF
-	TRBJ2-1	TRBV29-1	-	TGCAGCGTTGAAGATCGTCCCCCTAGTTATGAGCAGTTCTTC	CSVEDRPPSYEQFF
-	TRBJ2-1	TRBV3-1/TRBV3-2	TRBD2	TGTGCCAGCAGCCAAACTAGCGGGGGAAAGGACCTGAGCTCCTACAATGAGCAGTTCTTC	CASSQTSGGKDLSSYNEQFF
-	TRBJ1-2	TRBV19	TRBD1	TGTGCCAGTAATTGGCCGGGACAGGGGGACTATGGCTACACCTTC	CASNWPGQGDYGYTF
-	TRBJ1-4	TRBV7-8	TRBD1	TGTGCCAGCAGCTTAGAGCTATCAGGGGGGGAAAAACTGTTTTTT	CASSLELSGGEKLFF
once	TRBJ2-3	TRBV4-1	TRBD1	TGCGCCAGCAGCCTACGGGACAGGGGAGCAGATACGCAGTATTTT	CASSLRDRGADTQYF
-	TRBJ2-1	TRBV10-3	-	TGTGCCATCAGCCTGGGCAGGGCGGATGAGCAGTTCTTC	CAISLGRADEQFF
-	TRBJ1-2	TRBV7-9	-	TGTGCCAGCAGCTTCCGACAGGAGCCTAAAAACTATGGCTACACCTTC	CASSFRQEPKNYGYTF
-	TRBJ2-3	TRBV29-1	TRBD1	TGCAGCGTTGGGCAGGGGGTAGATACGCAGTATTTT	CSVGQGVDTQYF
-	TRBJ1-6	TRBV29-1	TRBD1	TGCAGCGTCAGGGACAGATATAATTCACCCCTCCACTTT	CSVRDRYNSPLHF
-	TRBJ1-1	TRBV9	-	TGTGCCAGCAGCGTAGATGTATCGGTGCGGGGAAAGAACACTGAAGCTTTCTTT	CASSVDVSVRGKNTEAFF
-	TRBJ2-1	TRBV7-9	TRBD2	TGTGCCAGCAGCTGGGGGGGGTCAGCAGCGGGAAGGGATGAGCAGTTCTTC	CASSWGGSAAGRDEQFF
-	TRBJ2-3	TRBV7-2	-	TGTGCCAGCAGCTTAGGGTTTGCGGGGGCCAGGGGAGATACGCAGTATTTT	CASSLGFAGARGDTQYF
-	TRBJ1-6	TRBV9	TRBD1	TGTGCCAGCAGCGTAGTGGGACAGGGGAATTCACCCCTCCACTTT	CASSVVGQGNSPLHF
-	TRBJ2-3	TRBV24-1	TRBD2	TGTGCCACCAGTGATTTACCCGGGAGGGCCGGCACAGATACGCAGTATTTT	CATSDLPGRAGTDTQYF
-	TRBJ1-2	TRBV7-2	-	TGTGCCAGCAGCTTATATTCTGGCAACCAGGTCTATGGCTACACCTTC	CASSLYSGNQVYGYTF
-	TRBJ1-5	TRBV21-1	-	TGTGCCAGCAGCAAAGGTGGGCGGAGGTACAATCAGCCCCAGCATTTT	CASSKGGRRYNQPQHF
-	TRBJ2-7	TRBV5-1	-	TGCGCCAGCAGCGGGGGGTCGGCGGCGAACCCGTACTTC	CASSGGSAANPYF
once	TRBJ1-2	TRBV12-5	TRBD1	TGTGCTAGTGGTTTGACAGGGGGCGTTGGTGGCTACACCTTC	CASGLTGGVGGYTF
-	TRBJ2-7	TRBV5-4	-	TGTGCCAGCAGCCTAGCCGGCGGAGGGCGCGAGCAATACTTC	CASSLAGGGREQYF
-	TRBJ2-2	TRBV12-3/TRBV12-4	-	TGTGCCAGCAGTTCAGTTGGGGAGCTGTTTTTT	CASSSVGELFF
-	TRBJ2-5	TRBV4-3	-	TGCGCCAGCAGCCAAGATCTTCCGGGACTCCGAGAGACCCAGTACTTC	CASSQDLPGLRETQYF
-	TRBJ1-5	TRBV28	-	TGTGCCAGCAGTTCAGGCCAATTGGTCAATCAGCCCCAGCATTTT	CASSSGQLVNQPQHF
-	TRBJ2-1	TRBV6-5	-	TGTGCCAGCAGTTACGTCGTGGCGGAGGGCGAGCAGTTCTTC	CASSYVVAEGEQFF
-	TRBJ2-7	TRBV10-3	-	TGTGCCATCAACAGACAGGCCGGGAACTACGAGCAGTACTTC	CAINRQAGNYEQYF
once	TRBJ2-3	TRBV7-2	-	TGTGCCAGCAGCTTAGTAGGAGCGGCGTGGGATACGCAGTATTTT	CASSLVGAAWDTQYF
-	TRBJ2-2	TRBV7-3	TRBD2	TGTGCCAGCAGCCTAGCGGGAGGCGACACCGGGGAGCTGTTTTTT	CASSLAGGDTGELFF
once	TRBJ2-7	TRBV10-3	TRBD1	TGTGCCATCAGTCAGGACAGGGAGGACGAGCAGTACTTC	CAISQDREDEQYF
once	TRBJ2-1	TRBV13	TRBD2	TGTGCCAGCAGCCATGGGACTAGGTCCTACAATGAGCAGTTCTTC	CASSHGTRSYNEQFF
-	TRBJ2-2	TRBV9	TRBD1	TGTGCCAGCAGCCTGGGGACAGGGGGCCGGACCGGGGAGCTGTTTTTT	CASSLGTGGRTGELFF
-	TRBJ2-2	TRBV7-2	TRBD2	TGTGCCAGCATTAGCGGGGGACACACCGGGGAGCTGTTTTTT	CASISGGHTGELFF
-	TRBJ2-2	TRBV28	TRBD2	TGTGCCAGCAGTTTAGCTAGCGGGAGTACCGGGGAGCTGTTTTTT	CASSLASGSTGELFF
few	TRBJ1-2	TRBV18	TRBD1	TGTGCCAGCTCACCACCGGAGACAGGGAAGCGGGGCTACACCTTC	CASSPPETGKRGYTF
-	TRBJ2-1	TRBV29-1	-	TGCAGCGTTGGGGTGGGGGCCTATGAGCAGTTCTTC	CSVGVGAYEQFF
-	TRBJ1-4	TRBV5-8	TRBD1	TGTGCCAGCAGCAAGGGGACAGGAATAGGCCCCCGGGAAAAACTGTTTTTT	CASSKGTGIGPREKLFF
-	TRBJ2-1	TRBV4-3	-	TGCGCCAGCAGCCAGCAGTACGACAGAACCCCTAACAATGAGCAGTTCTTC	CASSQQYDRTPNNEQFF